This T cell receptor (beta chain) was sequenced during a study of human CD4 T cells and Enterobacteriaceae. Sorting took every CD4+ cell except CD45RA+CCR7+CD95- naive cells, reaching over 95% purity. Clones were read by immunoSEQ multiplex PCR, and TCRdb kept only the in-frame ones, dropping some. The table has 25,000 to 35,000 clones, roughly 80% seen once. With 0 bases removed from V and 9 bases from J, the gap between germline ends came to 15 bases. Germline values: CDR1 SGHDN, CDR2 FVKESK. CDR3 length: 15 amino acids. Sequenced input: memory CD4+ T cells from blood. The J gene is TRBJ2-1, the V gene TRBV14; no reliable D call. The TCR originated in a human donor in good health. The CDR3 nucleotides are TGTGCCAGCAGCCAAGATTTAATCCGGGCCGGTGAGCAGTTCTTC. Amino acids: CASSQDLIRAGEQFF.